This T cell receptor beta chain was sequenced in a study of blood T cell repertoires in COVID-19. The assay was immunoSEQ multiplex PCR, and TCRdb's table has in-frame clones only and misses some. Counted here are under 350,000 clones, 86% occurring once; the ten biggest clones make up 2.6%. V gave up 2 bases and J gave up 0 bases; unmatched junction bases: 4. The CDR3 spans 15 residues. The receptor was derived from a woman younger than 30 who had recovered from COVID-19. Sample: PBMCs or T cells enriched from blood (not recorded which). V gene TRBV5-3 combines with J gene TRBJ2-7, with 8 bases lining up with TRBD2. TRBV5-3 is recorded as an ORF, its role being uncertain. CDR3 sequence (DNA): TGTGCCAGAAGCTTACTAGCGGCCCGCTCCTACGAGCAGTACTTC. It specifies CARSLLAARSYEQYF.